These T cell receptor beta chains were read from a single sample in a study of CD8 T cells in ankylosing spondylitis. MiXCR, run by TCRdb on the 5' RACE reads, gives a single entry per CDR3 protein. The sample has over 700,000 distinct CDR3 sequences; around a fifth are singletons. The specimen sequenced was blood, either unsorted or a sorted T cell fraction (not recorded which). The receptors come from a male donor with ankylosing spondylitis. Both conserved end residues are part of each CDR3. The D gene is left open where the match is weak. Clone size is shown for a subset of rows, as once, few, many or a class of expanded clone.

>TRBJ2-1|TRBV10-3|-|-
TGTGCCATCAAATCGGGACTGGAGCCCTACAATGAGCAGTTCTTC
CAIKSGLEPYNEQFF
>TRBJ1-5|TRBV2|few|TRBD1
TGTGCCAGCAGAACCACCTCGACAGGGGGCAATCAGCCCCAGCATTTT
CASRTTSTGGNQPQHF
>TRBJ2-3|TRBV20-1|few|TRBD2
TGCAGTGCTAGGCCCGGGACTAGCGAAGGAGCCCGCTATTTT
CSARPGTSEGARYF
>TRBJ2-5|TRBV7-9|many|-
TGTGCCAGCAGCTCCAGCGGAGGAGAGACCCAGTACTTC
CASSSSGGETQYF
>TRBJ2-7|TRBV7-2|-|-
TGTGCCAGCAGCTTAGATCAGGCTTACGAGCAGTACTTC
CASSLDQAYEQYF
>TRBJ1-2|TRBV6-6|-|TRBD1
TGTGCCAGCACAGGGGGTGACTATGGCTACACCTTC
CASTGGDYGYTF
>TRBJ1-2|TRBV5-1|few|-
TGCGCCAGCAGCTTAAACGGGGGGCCCCCCCTTGGCTACACCTTC
CASSLNGGPPLGYTF
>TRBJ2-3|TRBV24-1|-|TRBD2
TGTGCCACCAGTGACCGGAGCGGGAGGGCGACAGATACGCAGTATTTT
CATSDRSGRATDTQYF
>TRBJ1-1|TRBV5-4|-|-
TGTGCCAGCAGGATTGGGAGGGAGAACACTGAAGCTTTCTTT
CASRIGRENTEAFF
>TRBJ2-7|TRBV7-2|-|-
TGTGCCAGCAGCTTCGAGCTCTCCTACGAGCAGTACTTC
CASSFELSYEQYF
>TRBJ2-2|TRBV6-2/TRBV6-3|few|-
TGTGCCAGCAGGCCCGGGACTTCCCAGGGCACCGGGGAGCTGTTTTTT
CASRPGTSQGTGELFF
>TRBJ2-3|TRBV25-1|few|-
TGTGCCAGCCATTTGGGGCGGGGTAGCACAGATACGCAGTATTTT
CASHLGRGSTDTQYF
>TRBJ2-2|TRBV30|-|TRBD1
TGTGCCTGGAGCCCCAGGGGGCGCACCGGGGAGCTGTTTTTT
CAWSPRGRTGELFF
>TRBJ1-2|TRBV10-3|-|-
TGTGCCATCAGTGAGTCCCACGGGGAACGCCTAGGCTACACCTTC
CAISESHGERLGYTF
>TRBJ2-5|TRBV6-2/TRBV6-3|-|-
TGTGCCAGCAGTTACGTGGGAGCCCAAGAGACCCAGTACTTC
CASSYVGAQETQYF